These 7 T cell receptor beta chains were all obtained from the same sample, sequenced in a study of cytomegalovirus exposure and HLA in healthy donors. Produced via immunoSEQ multiplex PCR; TCRdb's table is partial and in-frame only. This sample yields about 400,000 clones, of which just over 85% are seen a single time; 0.83% belongs to the top ten. Sample: PBMCs. The receptors were sampled from a woman under 30 in good health and CMV-seronegative.

The CDR3 DNA is TGCGCCAGCAGCTTGGCCAGCGGGGGGGCCTCAGATACGCAGTATTTT. Its protein product is CASSLASGGASDTQYF. This rearrangement joins TRBV5-1 to TRBJ2-3, with 10 nucleotides matching TRBD2. The V gene's germline CDR1 is SGHRS and CDR2 YFSETQ. J was trimmed by 4 bases and V by 0 bases; bases with no gene match: 5. This CDR3 is 16 amino acids long.

The J gene is TRBJ1-1, the V gene TRBV5-4, with 7 bases matching TRBD1. The CDR3 is 14 amino acids. Germline CDR1 SGHNT, CDR2 YYREEE (reference sequence). The V gene end was trimmed by 4 bases and the J gene end by 3 bases; junction bases not matched to a gene: 6. The CDR3 nucleotides read TGTGCCAGCAGCCCGACAGGGACGTACACTGAAGCTTTCTTT. It encodes CASSPTGTYTEAFF.

The genes are TRBV4-1 and TRBJ1-2; no reliable D call. V lost 0 bases, J lost 8 bases, and 13 bases lay in between. The CDR3 spans 14 residues. Germline CDR1 and CDR2: MGHRA and YSYEKL. CDR3 amino acids: CASSQDRAGSGYTF. CDR3 DNA sequence: TGCGCCAGCAGCCAAGATAGGGCGGGAAGCGGCTACACCTTC.

This clone was picked up one time. The rearrangement links TRBV30 to TRBJ2-1; weak D call: TRBD1 (6 bases). Per germline, CDR1 GTSNPN and CDR2 SVGIG (reference sequence). The CDR3 totals 12 residues. V gave up 0 bases and J gave up 8 bases, with 8 bases separating them. CDR3 bases: TGTGCCTGGAGTGTACAGGGCGATGAGCAGTTCTTC. Its protein is CAWSVQGDEQFF.

The chain uses TRBV4-1 and TRBJ2-7; D is perhaps TRBD1 (5 bases). The CDR3 has 15 amino acids. V lost 0 bases and J 2 bases, leaving 11 bases between the germline ends. Germline CDR1 is MGHRA and CDR2 is YSYEKL. CDR3 residues: CASSQESRVAYEQYF. In DNA, the CDR3 is TGCGCCAGCAGCCAAGAGTCCAGGGTCGCCTACGAGCAGTACTTC.

This clone appeared once. This chain connects TRBV9 to TRBJ2-7; perhaps TRBD1 as D (6 bases). V lost 4 bases and J 4 bases, leaving 15 bases between the germline ends. Germline CDR1 reads SGDLS; CDR2 reads YYNGEE. The CDR3 totals 14 residues. In DNA, the CDR3 is TGTGCCAGCAGCCCGGATTTCAGGGGATACGAGCAGTACTTC. This codes for CASSPDFRGYEQYF.

The rearrangement joins TRBV5-8 to TRBJ2-2, with D perhaps TRBD2 (5 bases). Germline V gene sequence: CDR1 SGHTS, CDR2 YDEGEE. V shed 0 bases and J shed 6 bases, with 15 bases lying between them. CDR3 length: 16 residues. CDR3 sequence (DNA): TGTGCCAGCAGCTTGGCGTCTTTAGGAGGCGCCGGGGAGCTGTTTTTT. Amino acid sequence: CASSLASLGGAGELFF.